This T cell receptor (beta chain) was identified in a study of cytomegalovirus exposure and HLA in healthy donors. Study-level results: In most subjects, TCR beta sequences reportedly gave accurate predictions of HLA-A and HLA-B alleles. Highly shared sequence variants in one cluster were likely a sequencing artifact. Prior analysis indicated that the majority of TCR beta V segments exhibited productivity approximately 87% or approximately 30% of the time.

PCR was performed using 60 Vbeta and 13 Jbeta primers. The assay was immunoSEQ multiplex PCR, and TCRdb's table has in-frame clones only and misses some. The data show about 170,000 clones, roughly 80% seen once. A note on this clone: Its antigen is not identified.

V was clipped by 0 bases and J by 6 bases, with 29 bases between them. The germline CDR1 and CDR2 sequences are KGHSY and FQNENV. The length of the CDR3 is 20 residues. The gene calls are TRBV16 and TRBJ1-1; no clear D. The receptor was derived from a male donor in good health and CMV-seronegative. The sequencing input was PBMCs. The CDR3 bases are TGTGCCAGCAGCCAATCCACAGTGCAATCCCTCATTCTCGGAAACGCTGAAGCTTTCTTT. It codes for CASSQSTVQSLILGNAEAFF.